This entry lists 12 T cell receptor beta chains sequenced from one sample in a study of blood T cell repertoires in COVID-19. The assay was immunoSEQ multiplex PCR, and TCRdb's table has in-frame clones only and misses some. Among under 40,000 clones listed, approximately 91% were seen once. The material sequenced was peripheral blood. The receptor set was obtained from a man in his sixties with active or convalescent COVID-19.

This clone was observed a handful of times. V and J are TRBV7-3 and TRBJ1-2; possible D gene TRBD1, 5 bases. V was trimmed by 5 bases and J by 7 bases, leaving 20 bases between them. The CDR3 is 15 residues long. Germline loops: CDR1 SGHTA, CDR2 FQGTGA. The chain's CDR3 is CASSPGRGVRGGYTF. The CDR3 nucleotides read TGTGCCAGCAGCCCAGGACGCGGAGTTAGGGGTGGCTACACCTTC.

This clone was observed once. V is TRBV7-9 and J is TRBJ2-7, with 11 bases matching TRBD1. The V segment lost 5 bases and the J segment 3 bases; nucleotides outside the gene matches: 6. Germline CDR1 SEHNR, CDR2 FQNEAQ (reference sequence). CDR3 length: 15 amino acids. The CDR3 region has the DNA TGTGCCAGCAGCCCAACCGGGACAGGGGGCTACGAGCAGTACTTC. It specifies CASSPTGTGGYEQYF.

Within the sample, this clone is medium-sized. The CDR3 sequence: CASGLPQGVENQPQHF. The CDR3 region has the DNA TGTGCTAGTGGTTTGCCCCAGGGGGTAGAAAATCAGCCCCAGCATTTT. The V call is TRBV12-5, the J call TRBJ1-5, with 7 bases lining up with TRBD1. CDR1 and CDR2 from the germline V gene are LGHNT and FRNRAP. This CDR3 comprises 16 residues. The junction had 8 bases not matched to a gene; V was cut back by 2 bases and J by 4 bases. Full variable domain (missing parts from reference TRBV12-5 and TRBJ1-5): DARVTQTPRHKVTEMGQEVTMRCQPILGHNTVFWYRQTMMQGLELLAYFRNRAPLDDSGMPKDRFSAEMPDATLATLKIQPSEPRDSAVYFCASGLPQGVENQPQHFGDGTRLSIL.

This chain links TRBV7-3 with TRBJ1-2; no definite D call. Germline V lookup: CDR1 SGHTA, CDR2 FQGTGA. V lost 0 bases to trimming and J lost 5 bases, with 13 bases between them. The length of the CDR3 is 15 residues. This CDR3 is CASSLTGGSYYGYTF. The CDR3, as DNA: TGTGCCAGCAGCTTAACAGGAGGCAGTTATTATGGCTACACCTTC.

This rearrangement joins TRBV2 to TRBJ1-2, with D maybe TRBD1 (6 bases). CDR3 length: 14 residues. V lost 6 bases to trimming and J lost 5 bases, with 16 bases between them. Germline lookup yields CDR1 SNHLY and CDR2 FYNNEI. DNA of the CDR3: TGTGCCAGCAGATATCAACAGGGAAGATATGGCTACACCTTC. Translated, it gives CASRYQQGRYGYTF.

The chain joins TRBV6-6 to TRBJ1-5, with a tentative D call TRBD1 (5 bases). CDR1 MNHNY and CDR2 SVGAGI come from the germline V gene (reference sequence). The CDR3 length is 14 residues. V gave up 6 bases and J gave up 0 bases, with 9 bases separating them. The CDR3 bases are TGTGCCAGCAGCGGGGGTACTAGCAATCAGCCCCAGCATTTT. The encoded protein is CASSGGTSNQPQHF.

The rearrangement links TRBV28 to TRBJ2-3; D not certain. Trimming removed 8 bases from V and 2 bases from J, with 8 bases in between. The CDR3 has 12 amino acids. The V gene's germline CDR1 is MDHEN and CDR2 SYDVKM. In nucleotides, the CDR3 is TGTGCCAGCCGGGTCCACACAGATACGCAGTATTTT. Encoded protein: CASRVHTDTQYF.

Turning to this clone: Other DNA sequences of this sample code for an identical CDR3. The chain couples TRBV5-1 to TRBJ1-6, with D maybe TRBD1 (5 bases). The CDR3 runs 15 residues. The V and J ends lost 0 bases and 7 bases respectively, with 11 bases between them. Germline assignment: CDR1 SGHRS and CDR2 YFSETQ. For the CDR3, the DNA is TGCGCCAGCAGCTTGGAAAGGGGAGGAAATTCACCCCTCCACTTT. Encoded protein: CASSLERGGNSPLHF.

The chain joins TRBV4-1 to TRBJ1-2; maybe TRBD1 (5 bases). Trimming stripped 0 bases from V and 4 bases from J, with 15 bases between. The germline V gene encodes CDR1 MGHRA and CDR2 YSYEKL. This CDR3 has 16 residues. For the CDR3, the DNA is TGCGCCAGCAGCCAAGAACATCGGGGGTTCGTCTATGGCTACACCTTC. It specifies CASSQEHRGFVYGYTF.

The chain employs TRBV28 and TRBJ2-5, with 7 bases lining up with TRBD1. The CDR3 has 15 amino acids. Germline values: CDR1 MDHEN, CDR2 SYDVKM. The V and J ends lost 5 bases and 3 bases, in that order; junction bases with no gene match: 9. The CDR3 region has the DNA TGTGCCAGCAGTCTCTGGGACAGCAAGGAAGAGACCCAGTACTTC. Translated, it gives CASSLWDSKEETQYF.

The J gene is TRBJ1-1, the V gene TRBV9, with D uncertain. Germline V gene data show CDR1 as SGDLS and CDR2 as YYNGEE. V lost 1 base and J 0 bases, leaving 7 bases between the germline ends. The CDR3 has 14 residues. CDR3 sequence (DNA): TGTGCCAGCAGCGTATTTCCTATGAACACTGAAGCTTTCTTT. Its protein is CASSVFPMNTEAFF.

J is TRBJ1-2 and V is TRBV5-1; 9 nucleotides match TRBD1. Germline V gives CDR1 SGHRS, CDR2 YFSETQ. The CDR3 extends over 14 amino acids. V was pared by 6 bases and J by 4 bases, with 7 bases of the junction left unmatched. The CDR3 nucleotides read TGCGCCAGCAACTCAGGACAGGGGAGCTATGGCTACACCTTC. It is translated as CASNSGQGSYGYTF.